The T cell receptor (beta chain) under discussion was sequenced for a study of blood T cell repertoires in COVID-19. In the study overall: PBMCs, B-cell-depleted T cells, or T cells were the source of the cDNA or gDNA that made up the material.

Sequenced by immunoSEQ multiplex PCR; TCRdb stores in-frame clones only, minus some. The repertoire consists of under 300,000 clones, with around 89% occurring once and the leading ten covering roughly 2%. This CDR3 is 13 amino acids long. The germline CDR1 and CDR2 sequences are GTSNPN and SVGIG (reference sequence). Trimming stripped 3 bases from V and 7 bases from J, with 12 bases between. This sequence was found in a woman in her sixties in a cohort exposed to, infected with or recovered from COVID-19 (not recorded which). The material sequenced was PBMCs or T cells enriched from blood (not recorded which). The gene calls are TRBV30 and TRBJ1-4; possible D gene TRBD1, 6 bases. The CDR3 nucleotides are TGTGCCTGGAGGGGGGGGCTGGGTGAAAAACTGTTTTTT. It specifies CAWRGGLGEKLFF.